The clone carrying this T cell receptor (beta chain) showed up just a few times. The CDR3 length is 15 residues. V lost 1 base, J lost 9 bases, and 12 bases stayed unmatched. Germline assignment: CDR1 LGHDT and CDR2 YNNKEL (reference sequence). Sequencing of TCR beta was performed on blood CD8+ and CD4+ T cells. With random hexamers, roughly 0.45 to 1 ug RNA was reverse transcribed. MiXCR was run by TCRdb on the immunoSEQ multiplex PCR reads, yielding one entry per CDR3 protein. The data show approximately 100,000 distinct CDR3 sequences, around 90% seen once. The record originates from a study of CD8 T cells in Susac syndrome.

V is TRBV3-1 and J is TRBJ2-7, with 7 bases lining up with TRBD1. Material: CD4+ T cells from PBMCs. This sequence originates from a human donor in good health. The CDR3 loop reads CASSQVWGQPTGQYF. The CDR3 coding sequence is TGTGCCAGCAGCCAAGTCTGGGGACAGCCGACCGGGCAGTACTTC.